This T cell receptor (beta chain) was identified in a study of cytomegalovirus exposure and HLA in healthy donors. On the study more broadly: Tens of millions of unique TCRs, all from HLA-typed donors, were included in an early release of the data.

Donors counted as nominally healthy when sampled, yet unrecorded immune exposures were likely. A multiplex PCR was run with 60 Vbeta primers and 13 Jbeta primers. Sequencing used immunoSEQ multiplex PCR; TCRdb keeps in-frame clones, though not all of them. The table has fewer than 250,000 clones, roughly 83% seen once. Sequenced input: PBMCs. The TCR sequence derives from a woman aged 45-59 years in good health and CMV-seronegative.

CDR3 DNA: TGTGCCAGCAGTATAAACCTCCCGGGGTACGAGCAGTACTTC. Protein product: CASSINLPGYEQYF. The chain is built from TRBV28 and TRBJ2-7; perhaps TRBD2 as D (5 bases). Germline-derived CDR1 and CDR2 are MDHEN and SYDVKM. Deletions cut 5 bases from V and 4 bases from J, with 15 bases between. The CDR3 is made up of 14 amino acids.